The rows below give T cell receptor beta chains drawn from one sample of a study of neoadjuvant anti-PD-1 for oral cavity cancer. Some clones are missing from TCRdb's copy, which holds only in-frame ones; the method was immunoSEQ multiplex PCR. The repertoire has roughly 36,000 clones, 30% to 40% of them found once; the top ten carry 16%. The sequences come from tumor tissue, collected after nivolumab (anti-PD-1) treatment. The receptors shown here come from a person aged 35 to 85 with oral cavity squamous cell carcinoma. The CDR3 runs from the conserved cysteine through the conserved F or W. A D gene is named only where the DNA matches it firmly. The listing skips clone size in some rows; elsewhere it reads once, few, many or a size class.

V gene	J gene	D gene	clone size	CDR3 protein	CDR3 DNA
TRBV19	TRBJ2-7	-	-	CASSTSQSYEQYF	TGTGCCAGTAGTACTTCACAGAGCTACGAGCAGTACTTC
TRBV10-1	TRBJ2-3	TRBD2	-	CASSGLLAGKGADTQYF	TGCGCCAGCAGTGGTTTGCTAGCGGGGAAGGGCGCAGATACGCAGTATTTT
TRBV11-2	TRBJ2-7	TRBD1	few	CASSLVKRTGYYEQYF	TGTGCCAGCAGCTTAGTAAAGAGGACAGGCTATTACGAGCAGTACTTC
TRBV7-9	TRBJ2-1	-	-	CASSSPGDNEQFF	TGTGCCAGCAGCTCCCCGGGGGATAATGAGCAGTTCTTC
TRBV12-5	TRBJ1-1	-	many	CASGAWRGIDTEAFF	TGTGCTAGTGGGGCCTGGAGGGGGATTGACACTGAAGCTTTCTTT
TRBV10-3	TRBJ1-1	TRBD1	-	CAISGTGENTEAFF	TGTGCCATCAGTGGGACAGGGGAGAACACTGAAGCTTTCTTT
TRBV27	TRBJ2-5	TRBD1	-	CASSTGQGSQETQYF	TGTGCCAGCTCAACCGGACAGGGGAGTCAAGAGACCCAGTACTTC
TRBV6-1	TRBJ2-1	TRBD2	few	CASMDTGGRNEQFF	TGTGCCAGCATGGATACGGGAGGGAGGAATGAGCAGTTCTTC
TRBV9	TRBJ2-1	-	few	CASSPAGMGNEQFF	TGTGCCAGCAGCCCGGCGGGAATGGGTAATGAGCAGTTCTTC
TRBV5-1	TRBJ1-1	-	-	CASTPGAGTAEAFF	TGCGCCAGCACCCCCGGGGCAGGAACGGCTGAAGCTTTCTTT
TRBV27	TRBJ1-2	-	many	CASSPGLRPYGYTF	TGTGCCAGCAGCCCCGGGCTGAGGCCCTATGGCTACACCTTC
TRBV5-4	TRBJ1-1	TRBD1	-	CASSPDRGPNTEAFF	TGTGCCAGCAGCCCGGACAGGGGGCCGAACACTGAAGCTTTCTTT